This T cell receptor beta chain was captured in a study of technical replicates of blood from several donors. The CDR3 extends over 14 amino acids. V was pared by 6 bases and J by 2 bases, with 1 base of the junction left unmatched. CDR1 and CDR2 (germline): SGHRS, YFSETQ. Sequenced by immunoSEQ multiplex PCR; TCRdb stores in-frame clones only, minus some. The sample holds 75,000 to 95,000 clones; 85% to 95% are singletons and the top ten take roughly 0.25%. The chain links TRBV5-1 to TRBJ2-3; 12 bases are shared with TRBD2. The sequence came from a human donor in good health. The sequencing input was T cells isolated from PBMCs. The CDR3, as DNA: TGCGCCAGCACTAGCGGGGGGGTCACAGATACGCAGTATTTT. Translated, it gives CASTSGGVTDTQYF.